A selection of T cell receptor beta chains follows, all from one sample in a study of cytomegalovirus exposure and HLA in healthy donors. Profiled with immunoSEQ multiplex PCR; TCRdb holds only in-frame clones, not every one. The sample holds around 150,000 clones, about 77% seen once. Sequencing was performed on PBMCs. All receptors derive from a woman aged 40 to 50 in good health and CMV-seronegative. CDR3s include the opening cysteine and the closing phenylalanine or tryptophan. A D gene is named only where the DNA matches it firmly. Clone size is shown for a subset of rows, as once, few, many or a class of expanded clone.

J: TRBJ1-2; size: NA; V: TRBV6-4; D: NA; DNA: TGTGCCAGCAAGGAGAACTATGGCTACACCTTC; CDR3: CASKENYGYTF
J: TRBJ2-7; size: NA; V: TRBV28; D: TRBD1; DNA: TGTGCCAGCAGCTCCGGGACAGGGGCATTCTACGAGCAGTACTTC; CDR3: CASSSGTGAFYEQYF
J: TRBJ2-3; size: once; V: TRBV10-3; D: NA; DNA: TGTGCCATCAGTGCCGAAAACTGGAGCACAGATACGCAGTATTTT; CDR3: CAISAENWSTDTQYF
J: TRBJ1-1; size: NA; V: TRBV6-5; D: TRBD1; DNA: TGTGCCAGCAGTTCCGGGACAGCGAACACTGAAGCTTTCTTT; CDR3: CASSSGTANTEAFF
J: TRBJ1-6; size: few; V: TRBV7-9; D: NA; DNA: TGTGCCAGCAGCTTAGGGCTTCTTGGTGATAATTCACCCCTCCACTTT; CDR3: CASSLGLLGDNSPLHF
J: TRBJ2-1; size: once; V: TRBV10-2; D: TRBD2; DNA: TGCGCCAGCAGCCCCAGCGGGGGGGCGCTTTCCTACAATGAGCAGTTCTTC; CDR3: CASSPSGGALSYNEQFF
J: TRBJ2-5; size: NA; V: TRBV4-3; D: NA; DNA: TGCGCCAGCAGCCAAGAGACAGTACAAGAGACCCAGTACTTC; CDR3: CASSQETVQETQYF
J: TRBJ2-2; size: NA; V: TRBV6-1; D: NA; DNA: TGTGCCAGCAGAGAAATCAACGGGGAGCTGTTTTTT; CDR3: CASREINGELFF
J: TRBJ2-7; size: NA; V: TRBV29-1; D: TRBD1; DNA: TGCAGCGTTGACGGGACAGGGGATTCCGAGCAGTACTTC; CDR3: CSVDGTGDSEQYF
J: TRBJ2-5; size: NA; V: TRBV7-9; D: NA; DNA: TGTGCCAGCAGCTTTGAGGGCAGGGAGACCCAGTACTTC; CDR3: CASSFEGRETQYF
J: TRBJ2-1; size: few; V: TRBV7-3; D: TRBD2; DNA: TGTGCCAGCAGCTTTATAGCGGGGTCCTACAATGAGCAGTTCTTC; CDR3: CASSFIAGSYNEQFF
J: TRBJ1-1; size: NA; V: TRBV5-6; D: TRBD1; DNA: TGTGCCAGCAGCGACAGGGGACGTGTTGAAGCTTTCTTT; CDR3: CASSDRGRVEAFF
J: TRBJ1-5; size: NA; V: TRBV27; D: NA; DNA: TGTGCCAGCAGTTTATGGGCGGGAGGGTGGGATAATCAGCCCCAGCATTTT; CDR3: CASSLWAGGWDNQPQHF
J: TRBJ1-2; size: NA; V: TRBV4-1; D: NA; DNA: TGCGCCAGCAGCCGTGGCTCGGGTGGAAGGGAGGACTATGGCTACACCTTC; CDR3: CASSRGSGGREDYGYTF
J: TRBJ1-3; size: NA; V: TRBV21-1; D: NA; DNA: TGTGCCAGCAGGATAAAGACAGGGGGTGATGGAAACACCATATATTTT; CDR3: CASRIKTGGDGNTIYF
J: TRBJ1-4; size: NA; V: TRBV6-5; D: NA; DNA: TGTGCCAGCAGTTACTCGGACGGCCGGAGGGAAAAACTGTTTTTT; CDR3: CASSYSDGRREKLFF
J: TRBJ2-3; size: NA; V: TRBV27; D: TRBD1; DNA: TGTGCCAGCAGTTTATCAGACAGGGGGGCAGATACGCAGTATTTT; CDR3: CASSLSDRGADTQYF
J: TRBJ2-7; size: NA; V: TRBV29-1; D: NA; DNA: TGCAGCGTTGTCTTTAACTACGAGCAGTACTTC; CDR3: CSVVFNYEQYF
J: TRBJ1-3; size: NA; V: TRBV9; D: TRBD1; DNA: TGTGCCAGCAGCGCCCGACAGGGAATATCTGGAAACACCATATATTTT; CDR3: CASSARQGISGNTIYF
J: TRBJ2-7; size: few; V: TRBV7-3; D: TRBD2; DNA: TGTGCCAGCAGCCTTAGCGGGGAAATGACCGAGCAGTACTTC; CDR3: CASSLSGEMTEQYF
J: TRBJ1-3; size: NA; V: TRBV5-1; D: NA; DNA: TGCGCCAGCAGCTTGGAGGCAGGGAGGAGAAACACCATATATTTT; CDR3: CASSLEAGRRNTIYF
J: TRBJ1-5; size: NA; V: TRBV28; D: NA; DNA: TGTGCCAGCACCCGAGGTCCGGTACTTAGCAATCAGCCCCAGCATTTT; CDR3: CASTRGPVLSNQPQHF
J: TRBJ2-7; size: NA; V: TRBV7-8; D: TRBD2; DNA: TGTGCCAGCAGCCCCCAGTTCAGCGGGGGAGGGTACGAGCAGTACTTC; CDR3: CASSPQFSGGGYEQYF
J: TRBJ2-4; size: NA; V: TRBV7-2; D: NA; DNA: TGTGCCAGCCATTCCGGCGGAAACATTCAGTACTTC; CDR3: CASHSGGNIQYF
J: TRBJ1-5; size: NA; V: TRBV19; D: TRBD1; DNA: TGTGCCAGTAGTATTTCCGGGACAGGGGCTTATCAGCCCCAGCATTTT; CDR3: CASSISGTGAYQPQHF
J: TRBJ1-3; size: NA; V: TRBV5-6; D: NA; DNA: TGTGCCAGCAGCTTGTTTGGGGGGTCGGCAGGAAACACCATATATTTT; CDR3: CASSLFGGSAGNTIYF
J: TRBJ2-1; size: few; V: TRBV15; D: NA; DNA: TGTGCCACCAGTTTGACACAGGGTAATCCGAATGAGCAGTTCTTC; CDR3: CATSLTQGNPNEQFF
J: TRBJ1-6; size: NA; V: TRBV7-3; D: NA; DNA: TGTGCCAGCAGCCCTACAGGTTATAATTCACCCCTCCACTTT; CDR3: CASSPTGYNSPLHF
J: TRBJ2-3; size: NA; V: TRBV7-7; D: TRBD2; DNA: TGTGCCAGCAGCGCACTGGGCGGGAGAGAGGAGGCGCAGTATTTT; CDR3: CASSALGGREEAQYF
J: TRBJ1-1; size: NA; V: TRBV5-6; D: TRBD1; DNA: TGTGCCAGCAGCTTCGACAGGGCGAACACTGAAGCTTTCTTT; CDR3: CASSFDRANTEAFF
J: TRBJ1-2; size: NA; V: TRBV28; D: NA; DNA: TGTGCCAGCAGTCAAGGGGCAGGGAACTATGGCTACACCTTC; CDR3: CASSQGAGNYGYTF
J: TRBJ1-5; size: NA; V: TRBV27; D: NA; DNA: TGTGCCAGCAGTTTGCGGGGGCTCTCTAATCAGCCCCAGCATTTT; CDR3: CASSLRGLSNQPQHF
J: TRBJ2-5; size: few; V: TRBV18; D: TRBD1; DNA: TGTGCCAGCTCACCACCCGAGACAGGGACCAAGACCCAGTACTTC; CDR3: CASSPPETGTKTQYF
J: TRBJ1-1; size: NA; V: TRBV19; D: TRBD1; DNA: TGTGCCAGTAGTTCCGGGACAGGGGCCCGAAAAGCTTTCTTT; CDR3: CASSSGTGARKAFF
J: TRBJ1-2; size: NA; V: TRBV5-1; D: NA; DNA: TGCGCCAGCAGCAGCGAGGGAAGCGGCTATGGCTACACCTTC; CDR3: CASSSEGSGYGYTF
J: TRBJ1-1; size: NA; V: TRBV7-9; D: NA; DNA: TGTGCCAGCAGCTCACAGGGATCGGACACTGAAGCTTTCTTT; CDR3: CASSSQGSDTEAFF
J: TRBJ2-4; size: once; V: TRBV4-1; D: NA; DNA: TGCGCCAGCAGCACCCGCTGGGGCGAGGACATTCAGTACTTC; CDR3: CASSTRWGEDIQYF
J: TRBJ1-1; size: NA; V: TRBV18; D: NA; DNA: TGTGCCAGCTCTCAGTACAGGGCTGAAGCTTTCTTT; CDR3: CASSQYRAEAFF
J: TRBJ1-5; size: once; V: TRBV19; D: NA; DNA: TGTGCCAGTAGTATAAGGACAGTGGAGGTTCATGGCAATCAGCCCCAGCATTTT; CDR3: CASSIRTVEVHGNQPQHF
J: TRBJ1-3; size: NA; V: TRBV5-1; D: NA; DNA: TGCGCCAGCAGCTTGGTTGGGGGGGCCGGCTCTGGAAACACCATATATTTT; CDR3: CASSLVGGAGSGNTIYF
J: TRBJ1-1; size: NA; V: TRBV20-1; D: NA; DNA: TGCAGTTCTAACCGGGACATTGATGCTTTCTTT; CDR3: CSSNRDIDAFF